Below, one TCR beta chain is given with its context. Assay: immunoSEQ multiplex PCR; the TCRdb copy retains only in-frame clones and omits some. Of under 45,000 clones in the sample, more than 75% were seen once. The sample belongs to a study of blood T cell repertoires in COVID-19. V gave up 0 bases and J gave up 8 bases, with 11 bases separating them. This CDR3 has 14 residues. Per germline, CDR1 LNHNV and CDR2 YYDKDF (reference sequence). The V call is TRBV15, the J call TRBJ2-1, with D uncertain. The TCR was taken from a man of 80 years or more with active COVID-19. Sequenced: peripheral blood. The CDR3 region is CATSRDQDVDEQFF. Written as DNA, the CDR3 is TGTGCCACCAGCAGAGATCAGGATGTGGATGAGCAGTTCTTC.